This T cell receptor (beta chain) is drawn from a study of blood T cell repertoires in COVID-19 (dated by TCRdb to about 2020). Study-level background: The collaborator samples originated in the United States, Italy and Spain and spanned the acute and convalescent phases of COVID-19. Where available, HLA class I and class II types were taken from metadata supplied by the sample provider and were not determined by assay-based typing. Nearly every sample came with metadata listing a de-identified subject ID, COVID-19 status, age in years and sex. The prospective study material was composed of cDNA or gDNA derived from T cells, B-cell-depleted T cells, or PBMCs. Samples came from the ongoing ImmuneRACE study (first 160 participants) plus 1,254 subjects from 6 global collaborators. Deeply sampled blood TCRbeta repertoires from subjects exposed to, actively infected with, or recovered from COVID-19 were included in the dataset. The repertoires were released in a freely available public database intended as a resource for research on the immune response to SARS-CoV-2.

Participants in the prospective study were aged roughly 18 to 89 years, lived in 20 to 30 United States geographic areas, and enrolled through a virtual design. In the prospective study, cohorts were assigned on the basis of participant-reported clinical history obtained from a screening survey and a study questionnaire. Recovered participants in ImmuneRACE Cohort 3 were defined by two consecutive negative NP/OP PCR tests, clearance by a healthcare professional, or resolution of symptoms. Each participant in the prospective study had whole blood, serum and a nasopharyngeal or oropharyngeal swab collected by mobile phlebotomists. Over a 2-month period, participants in the prospective study had the option of providing additional blood draws and questionnaires. Prospective study blood samples were shipped either frozen or at room temperature before DNA extraction. Overall results and qualifications from the work: The quantity of clinical and demographic metadata differed by source and by participant and was supplied without curation.

As to this clone: Its antigen is unknown. No per-base quality is available; no much larger clone lies one base away.

CDR1 and CDR2, per the germline V gene, are MDHEN and SYDVKM. The CDR3 has 16 amino acids, counting the end cysteine and phenylalanine. The entry retains the CDR3 DNA only, 48 bases that are in frame from base 1. After removal of 2 bases from V and 6 bases from J, the junction retains 7 bases not matched to a gene. TCRbeta CDR3 regions were amplified from genomic DNA by means of the immunoSEQ Assay, a bias-controlled multiplex PCR. Regarding the original processing steps: Within the assay, amplification of reference gene primers was used to estimate how many nucleated cells each sample contained. Sequence reads were collapsed and filtered to measure the absolute abundance of every unique TCRbeta CDR3 rearrangement. For each sample, productive Simpson clonality was calculated by taking the square root of Simpson's diversity index across productive rearrangements. TCRdb retrieved this table from immuneACCESS and kept in-frame rearrangements only. Not all clones are present; in checked studies, unresolved V genes account for under half, and no reason is known for the remainder. V and J calls and clone size are copied from that table; D and trimming were computed from the DNA. The sample contains about 330,000 clones, more than 85% of them found a single time. The ten largest clones take up around a sixth of the sample.

This receptor was obtained from a woman aged 30 to 39 who had recovered from COVID-19. The sequenced sample was PBMCs or T cells enriched from blood (not recorded which). The chain employs TRBV28 and TRBJ1-6, and 7 junction bases match TRBD1. The CDR3 region reads CASSLTGTEFNSPLHF. The DNA sequence reads TGTGCCAGCAGTTTAACCGGGACAGAGTTTAATTCACCCCTCCACTTT.